This TCR beta chain derives from a study of CD4+ T cells in melanoma. Findings and caveats of the study: In melanoma, neoantigen-specific CD4+ T cells reportedly differed in differentiation state.

The CDR3 sequence is 14 residues long. Trimming took 4 bases from V and 3 from J, leaving 12 bases between them. Germline CDR1 and CDR2: KGHSH and LQKENI. This table comes from immunoSEQ multiplex PCR, and its TCRdb copy is limited to in-frame clones, with some not included. The table shows roughly 50,000 clones, with about 88% occurring only once. Details on this clone: Its antigen is not known.

The material sequenced was peripheral blood. The receptor comes from a human donor with melanoma. The chain combines TRBV18 with TRBJ2-5, with D hard to call. Here the CDR3 DNA reads TGTGCCAGCTCACAACTCCTGAGCGAAGAGACCCAGTACTTC. Its translation: CASSQLLSEETQYF.